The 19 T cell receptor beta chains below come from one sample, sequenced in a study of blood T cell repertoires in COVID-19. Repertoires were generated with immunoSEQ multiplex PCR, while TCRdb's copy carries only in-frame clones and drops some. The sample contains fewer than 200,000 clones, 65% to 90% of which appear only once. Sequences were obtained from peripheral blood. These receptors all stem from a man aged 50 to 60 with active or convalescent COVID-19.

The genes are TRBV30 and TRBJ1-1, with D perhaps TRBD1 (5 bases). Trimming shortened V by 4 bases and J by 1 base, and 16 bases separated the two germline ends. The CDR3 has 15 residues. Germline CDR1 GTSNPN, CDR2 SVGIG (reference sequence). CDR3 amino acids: CAWTLPGLQNTEAFF. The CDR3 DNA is TGTGCCTGGACGCTACCGGGACTACAGAACACTGAAGCTTTCTTT. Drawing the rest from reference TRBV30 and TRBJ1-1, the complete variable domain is SQTIHQWPATLVQPVGSPLSLECTVEGTSNPNLYWYRQAAGRGLQLLFYSVGIGQISSEVPQNLSASRPQDRQFILSSKKLLLSDSGFYLCAWTLPGLQNTEAFFGQGTRLTVV.

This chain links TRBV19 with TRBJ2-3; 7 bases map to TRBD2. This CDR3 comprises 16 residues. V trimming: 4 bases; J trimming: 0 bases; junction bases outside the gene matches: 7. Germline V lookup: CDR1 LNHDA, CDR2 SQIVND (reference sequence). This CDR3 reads CASSKRLAASTDTQYF. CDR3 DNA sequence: TGTGCCAGTAGTAAAAGACTAGCCGCTAGCACAGATACGCAGTATTTT.

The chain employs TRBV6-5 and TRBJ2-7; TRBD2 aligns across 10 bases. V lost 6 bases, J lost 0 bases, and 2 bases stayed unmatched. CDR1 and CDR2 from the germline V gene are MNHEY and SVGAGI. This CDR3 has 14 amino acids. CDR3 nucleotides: TGTGCCAGCAGACTAGCGGGAAACTCCTACGAGCAGTACTTC. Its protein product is CASRLAGNSYEQYF.

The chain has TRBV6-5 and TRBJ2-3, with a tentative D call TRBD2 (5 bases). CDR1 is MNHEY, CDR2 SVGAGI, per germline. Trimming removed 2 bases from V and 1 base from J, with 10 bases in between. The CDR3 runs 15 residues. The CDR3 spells CASSYQERGTDTQYF. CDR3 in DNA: TGTGCCAGCAGTTACCAAGAGAGGGGCACAGATACGCAGTATTTT.

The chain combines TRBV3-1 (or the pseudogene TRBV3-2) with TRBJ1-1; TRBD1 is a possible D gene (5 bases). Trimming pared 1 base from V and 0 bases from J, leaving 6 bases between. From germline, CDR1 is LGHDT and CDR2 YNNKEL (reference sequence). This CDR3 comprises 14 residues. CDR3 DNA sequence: TGTGCCAGCAGCCAAGCAGGGATGAACACTGAAGCTTTCTTT. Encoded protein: CASSQAGMNTEAFF.

CDR3 nucleotides: TGTGCCAGCAGTTATGGTACTAGCCTCACACAAGAGACCCAGTACTTC. It translates to CASSYGTSLTQETQYF. The gene calls are TRBV6-2 or TRBV6-3 and TRBJ2-5; TRBD2 might be the D (6 bases). Germline CDR1 is MNHEY and CDR2 is SVGEGT. V was shortened by 3 bases and J by 2 bases, with 16 bases between the two germline ends. The CDR3 extends over 16 amino acids.

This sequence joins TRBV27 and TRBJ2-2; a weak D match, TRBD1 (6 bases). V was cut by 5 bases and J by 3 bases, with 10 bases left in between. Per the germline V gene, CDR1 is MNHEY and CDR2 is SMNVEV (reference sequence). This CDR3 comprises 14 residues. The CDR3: CASSTGWDTGELFF. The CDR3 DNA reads TGTGCCAGCAGTACAGGGTGGGACACCGGGGAGCTGTTTTTT.

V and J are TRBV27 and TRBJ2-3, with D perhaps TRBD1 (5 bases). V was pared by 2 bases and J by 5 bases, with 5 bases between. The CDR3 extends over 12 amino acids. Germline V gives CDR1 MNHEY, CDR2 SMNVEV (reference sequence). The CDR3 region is CASSLQGDTQYF. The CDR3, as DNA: TGTGCCAGCAGTTTACAGGGAGATACGCAGTATTTT.

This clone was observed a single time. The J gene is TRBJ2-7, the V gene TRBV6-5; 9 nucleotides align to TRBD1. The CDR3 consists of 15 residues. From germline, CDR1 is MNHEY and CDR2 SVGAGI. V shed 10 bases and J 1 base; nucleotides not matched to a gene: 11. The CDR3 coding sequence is TGTGCCACGCGTTCCGGGACAGGGATATCCTACGAGCAGTACTTC. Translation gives CATRSGTGISYEQYF.

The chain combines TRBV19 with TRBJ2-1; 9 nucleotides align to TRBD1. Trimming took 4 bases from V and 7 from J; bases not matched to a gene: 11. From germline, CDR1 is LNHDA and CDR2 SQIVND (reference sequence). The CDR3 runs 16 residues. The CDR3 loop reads CASSKTGTGYGNEQFF. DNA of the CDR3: TGTGCCAGTAGTAAAACCGGGACAGGGTATGGGAATGAGCAGTTCTTC.

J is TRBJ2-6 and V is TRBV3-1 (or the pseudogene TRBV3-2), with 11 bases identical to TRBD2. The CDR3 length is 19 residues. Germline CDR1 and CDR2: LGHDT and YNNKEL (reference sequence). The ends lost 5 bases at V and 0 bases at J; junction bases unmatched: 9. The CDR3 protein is CASSFSRSGRASGANVLTF. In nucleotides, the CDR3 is TGTGCCAGCAGCTTTTCCCGTAGCGGGAGGGCCTCTGGGGCCAACGTCCTGACTTTC.

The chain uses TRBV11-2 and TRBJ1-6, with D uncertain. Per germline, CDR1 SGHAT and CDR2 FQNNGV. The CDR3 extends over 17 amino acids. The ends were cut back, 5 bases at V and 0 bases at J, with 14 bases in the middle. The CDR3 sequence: CASSPTLRGSYNSPLHF. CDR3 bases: TGTGCCAGCAGCCCCACCCTGCGGGGCTCCTATAATTCACCCCTCCACTTT.

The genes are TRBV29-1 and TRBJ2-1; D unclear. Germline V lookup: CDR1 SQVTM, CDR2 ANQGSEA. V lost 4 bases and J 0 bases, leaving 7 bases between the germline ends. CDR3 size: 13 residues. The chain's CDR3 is CSVGTSSYNEQFF. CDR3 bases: TGCAGCGTTGGAACGAGCTCCTACAATGAGCAGTTCTTC.

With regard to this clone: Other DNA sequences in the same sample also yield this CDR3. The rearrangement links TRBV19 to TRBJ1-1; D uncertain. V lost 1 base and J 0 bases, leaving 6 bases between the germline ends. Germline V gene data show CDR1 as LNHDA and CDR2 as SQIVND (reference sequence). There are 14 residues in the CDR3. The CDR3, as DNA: TGTGCCAGTAGTATAGGTCAGTTGAACACTGAAGCTTTCTTT. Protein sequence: CASSIGQLNTEAFF.

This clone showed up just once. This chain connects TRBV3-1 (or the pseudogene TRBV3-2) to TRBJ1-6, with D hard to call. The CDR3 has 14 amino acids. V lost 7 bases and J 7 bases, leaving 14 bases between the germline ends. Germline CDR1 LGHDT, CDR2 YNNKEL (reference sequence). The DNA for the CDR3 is TGTGCCAGCACGGGGATGTTGGGGAATTCACCCCTCCACTTT. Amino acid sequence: CASTGMLGNSPLHF.

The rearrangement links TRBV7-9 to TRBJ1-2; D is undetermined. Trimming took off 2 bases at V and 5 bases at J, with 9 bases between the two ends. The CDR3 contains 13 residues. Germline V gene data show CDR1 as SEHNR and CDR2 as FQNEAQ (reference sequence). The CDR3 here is CASSLIAGYGYTF. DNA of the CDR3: TGTGCCAGCAGCTTAATCGCAGGTTATGGCTACACCTTC.

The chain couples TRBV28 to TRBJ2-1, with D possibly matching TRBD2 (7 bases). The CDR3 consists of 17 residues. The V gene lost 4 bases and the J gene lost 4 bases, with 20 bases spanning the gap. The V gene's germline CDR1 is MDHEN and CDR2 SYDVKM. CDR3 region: CASSSLGGGSIYNEQFF. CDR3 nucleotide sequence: TGTGCCAGCAGTTCTCTGGGGGGCGGGAGTATTTACAATGAGCAGTTCTTC.

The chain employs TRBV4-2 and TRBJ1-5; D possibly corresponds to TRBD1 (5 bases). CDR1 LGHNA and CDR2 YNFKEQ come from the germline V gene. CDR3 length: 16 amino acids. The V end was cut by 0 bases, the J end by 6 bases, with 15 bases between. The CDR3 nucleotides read TGTGCCAGCAGCCAAGATCTTCGGCAGGGCAGTCAGCCCCAGCATTTT. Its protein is CASSQDLRQGSQPQHF.

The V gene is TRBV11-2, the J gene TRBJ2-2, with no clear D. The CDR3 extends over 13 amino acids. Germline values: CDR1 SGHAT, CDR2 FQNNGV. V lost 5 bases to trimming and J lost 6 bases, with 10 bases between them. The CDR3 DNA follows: TGTGCCAGCAGCCCTCACATCGCCGGGGAGCTGTTTTTT. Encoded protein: CASSPHIAGELFF.